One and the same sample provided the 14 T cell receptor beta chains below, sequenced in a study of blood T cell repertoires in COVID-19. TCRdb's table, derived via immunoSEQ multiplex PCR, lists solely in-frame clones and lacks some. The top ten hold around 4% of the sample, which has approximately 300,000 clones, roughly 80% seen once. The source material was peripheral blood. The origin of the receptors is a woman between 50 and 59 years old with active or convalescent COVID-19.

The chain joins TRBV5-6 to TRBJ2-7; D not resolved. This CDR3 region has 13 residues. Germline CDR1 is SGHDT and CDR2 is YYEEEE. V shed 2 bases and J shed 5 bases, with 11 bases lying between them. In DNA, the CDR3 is TGTGCCAGCAGCTTCCGTAGTCTTAACGAGCAGTACTTC. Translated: CASSFRSLNEQYF.

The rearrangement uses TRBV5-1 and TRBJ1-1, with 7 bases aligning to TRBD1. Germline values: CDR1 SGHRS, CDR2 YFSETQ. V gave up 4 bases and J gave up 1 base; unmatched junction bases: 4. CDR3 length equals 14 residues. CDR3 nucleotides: TGCGCCAGCAGCCGACAGGGCCCGAACACTGAAGCTTTCTTT. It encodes CASSRQGPNTEAFF.

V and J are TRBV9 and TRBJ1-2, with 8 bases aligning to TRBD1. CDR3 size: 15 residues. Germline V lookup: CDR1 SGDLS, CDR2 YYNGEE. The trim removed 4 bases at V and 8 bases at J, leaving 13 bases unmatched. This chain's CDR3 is CASSPNPGQGMGYTF. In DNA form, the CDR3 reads TGTGCCAGCAGCCCGAACCCAGGACAGGGAATGGGCTACACCTTC.

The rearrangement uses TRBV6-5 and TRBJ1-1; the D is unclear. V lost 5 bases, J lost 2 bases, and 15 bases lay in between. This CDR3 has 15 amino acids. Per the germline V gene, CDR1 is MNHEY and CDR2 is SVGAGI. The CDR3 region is CASSTYLMSNTEAFF. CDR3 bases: TGTGCCAGCAGTACCTACTTGATGAGTAACACTGAAGCTTTCTTT.

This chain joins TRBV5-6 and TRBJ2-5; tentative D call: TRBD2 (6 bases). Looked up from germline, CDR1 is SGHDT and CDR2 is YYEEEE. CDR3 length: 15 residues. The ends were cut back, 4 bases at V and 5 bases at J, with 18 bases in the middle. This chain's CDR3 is CASSLEDYREETQYF. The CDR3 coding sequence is TGTGCCAGCAGCCTCGAGGACTACCGCGAGGAGACCCAGTACTTC.

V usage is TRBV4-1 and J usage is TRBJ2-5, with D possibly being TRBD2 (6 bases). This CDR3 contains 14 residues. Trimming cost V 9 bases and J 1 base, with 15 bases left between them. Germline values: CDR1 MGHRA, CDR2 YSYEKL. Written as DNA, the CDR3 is TGCGCCAGTTCCCCGGGGGTTACCCAAGAGACCCAGTACTTC. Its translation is CASSPGVTQETQYF.

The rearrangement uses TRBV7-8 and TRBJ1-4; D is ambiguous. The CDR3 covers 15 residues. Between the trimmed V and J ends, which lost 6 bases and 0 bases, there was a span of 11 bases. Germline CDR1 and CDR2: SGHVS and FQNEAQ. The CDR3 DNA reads TGTGCCAGCAGGCCGCTGGGAGCAACTAATGAAAAACTGTTTTTT. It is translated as CASRPLGATNEKLFF.

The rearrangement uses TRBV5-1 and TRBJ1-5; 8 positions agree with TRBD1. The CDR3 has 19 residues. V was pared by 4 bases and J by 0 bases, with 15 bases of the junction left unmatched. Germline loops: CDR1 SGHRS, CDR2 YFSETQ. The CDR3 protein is CASSTGRDRFKISNQPQHF. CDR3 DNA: TGCGCCAGCAGCACGGGCCGGGACAGGTTTAAAATTAGCAATCAGCCCCAGCATTTT.

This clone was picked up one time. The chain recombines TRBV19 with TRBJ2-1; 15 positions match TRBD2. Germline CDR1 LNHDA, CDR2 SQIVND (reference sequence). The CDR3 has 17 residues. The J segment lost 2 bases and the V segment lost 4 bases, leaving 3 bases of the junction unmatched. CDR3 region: CASSRGLAGGTYNEQFF. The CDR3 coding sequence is TGTGCCAGTAGTAGGGGACTAGCGGGAGGCACCTACAATGAGCAGTTCTTC.

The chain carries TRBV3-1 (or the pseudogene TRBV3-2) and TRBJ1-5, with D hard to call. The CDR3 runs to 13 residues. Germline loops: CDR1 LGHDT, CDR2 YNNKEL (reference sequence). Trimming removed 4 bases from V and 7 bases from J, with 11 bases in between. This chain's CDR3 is CASSLQVEQPQHF. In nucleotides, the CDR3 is TGTGCCAGCAGCCTCCAAGTCGAGCAGCCCCAGCATTTT.

CDR3 loop: CASSLGVAGANTEAFF. CDR3 nucleotide sequence: TGTGCCAGCAGCTTAGGGGTTGCAGGGGCGAACACTGAAGCTTTCTTT. This chain uses TRBV7-8 with TRBJ1-1, with a tentative D call TRBD1 (6 bases). The CDR3 loop spans 16 amino acids. Trimming left V 1 base short and J 1 base short, with 13 bases between. From germline, CDR1 is SGHVS and CDR2 FQNEAQ.

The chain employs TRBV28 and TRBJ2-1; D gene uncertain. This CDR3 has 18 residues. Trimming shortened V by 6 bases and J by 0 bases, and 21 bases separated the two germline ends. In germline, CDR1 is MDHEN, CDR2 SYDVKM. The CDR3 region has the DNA TGTGCCAGCAGCTTCCCTTACAGCTTTTCGCTCTCCTACAATGAGCAGTTCTTC. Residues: CASSFPYSFSLSYNEQFF.

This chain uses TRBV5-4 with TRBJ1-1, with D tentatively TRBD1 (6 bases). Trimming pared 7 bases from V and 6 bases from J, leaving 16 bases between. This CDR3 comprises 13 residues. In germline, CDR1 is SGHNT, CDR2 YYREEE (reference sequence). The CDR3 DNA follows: TGTGCCAGCGCCCTCAGGGGCGCCCCTGAAGCTTTCTTT. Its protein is CASALRGAPEAFF.

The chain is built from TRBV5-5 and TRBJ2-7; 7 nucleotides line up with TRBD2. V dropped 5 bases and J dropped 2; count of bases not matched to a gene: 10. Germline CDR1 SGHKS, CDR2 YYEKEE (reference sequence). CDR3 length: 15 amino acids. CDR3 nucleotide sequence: TGTGCCAGCAGGACCGACGGGGGGAAGGCCTACGAGCAGTACTTC. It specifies CASRTDGGKAYEQYF.